Sequencing of this T cell receptor beta chain was carried out in a study of shared T cell receptors in the human thymus (dated by TCRdb to the early 2020s). Notes on the research overall: The study examined how self-reactive, shared T-cell receptor alpha chains are generated in the human thymus.

The protocol used for the library was the immunoSEQ multiplex PCR assay. This immuneACCESS table, as held by TCRdb, lists in-frame sequences with V and J called but not all clones. Of the missing ones, under half trace to an unresolved V gene in checked studies; the others have no known cause. The sample table contains hundreds of thousands of clones; only one count was recorded for around 82% of them. The ten largest make up about 0.014% of the sample. Points on this clone: Its antigen remains unidentified. No much larger clonotype is one base removed from it; base qualities were not supplied.

The CDR3 sequence holds 14 residues, the cysteine and phenylalanine included. This entry keeps only the CDR3 DNA: 42 bases, framed from base 1. Trimming removed 2 bases from V and 6 bases from J, leaving 9 bases between the germline ends. From a lookup of the germline V gene, CDR1 and CDR2 are SGHDT and YYEEEE. The same sample was also used in a study of human thymus T cells. As the second publication notes: The donors were immunologically healthy infants in Finland who had open corrective cardiac surgery for congenital heart defects. The thymus tissue came from surgical resects taken out during corrective cardiac surgery. Biased V and J gene segment usage appeared to be present in both thymic and peripheral blood repertoires. According to the related research, thymic TCR repertoires were highly overlapping among unrelated individuals. The study used under ten infant thymus samples plus four related peripheral blood samples to characterize TCR alpha and beta repertoires. The cohort included several male and a couple of female infants, with donor ages spanning 7 to 244 days. Thymocytes were freed from the tissue by mechanical means and kept at -70 degrees C as pellets of roughly 8.5-31 million cells. A QIAsymphony instrument was used to extract genomic DNA from frozen cell pellets. Using the immunoSEQ multiplex PCR assay, the TCRB and TCRAD loci were amplified from a standardized quantity of quality-controlled genomic DNA. The amplicons spanned the V(D)J region and were long enough to cover the CDR3 and allow V and J genes to be identified. Through the commercial immunoSEQ service, the amplicons were sequenced on an Illumina platform. Primer bias and sequencing errors were corrected as previously described, and TCRAD and TCRB definitions were based on the IMGT database. Analysis of the repertoires was done with immunoSEQ Analyzer 3.0 and VDJTools and included basic statistics, V/J segment usage, diversity estimates, rarefaction and pairwise overlap. Diversity was estimated with Chao1, ChaoE, Efron-Thisted, Shannon and inverse Simpson indices, and also on datasets down-sampled to the smallest sample. Repertoire overlap was determined by strict matching of CDR3 nucleotide sequence, V gene and J gene, and Jaccard-based multidimensional scaling clustering was applied. On average, around 780,000 unique TCRB clonotypes were obtained from thymus samples, compared with 70,000 to 100,000 from blood samples.

The TCR originated in a boy younger than two with a congenital heart defect. Donor details come from another sample of the same person, matched by shared clones. The rearrangement combines TRBV5-6 with TRBJ2-6; no D gene call is confident. The sequenced sample consisted of thymocytes. The nucleotide sequence is given as TGTGCCAGCAGCTTTACGAGTGAGGCCAACGTCCTGACTTTC. The translation is CASSFTSEANVLTF.